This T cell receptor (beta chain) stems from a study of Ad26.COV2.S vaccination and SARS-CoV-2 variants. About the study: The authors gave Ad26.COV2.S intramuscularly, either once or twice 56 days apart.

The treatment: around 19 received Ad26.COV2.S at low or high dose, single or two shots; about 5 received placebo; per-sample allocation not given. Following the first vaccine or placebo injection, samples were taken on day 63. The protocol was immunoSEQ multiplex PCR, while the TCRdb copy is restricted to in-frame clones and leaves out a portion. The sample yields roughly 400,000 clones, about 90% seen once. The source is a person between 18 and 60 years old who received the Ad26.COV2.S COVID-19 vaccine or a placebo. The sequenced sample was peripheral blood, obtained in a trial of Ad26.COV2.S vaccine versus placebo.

Here the CDR3 reads CASRMDQGTNEQYF. In nucleotides, the CDR3 is TGTGCCAGCAGAATGGATCAGGGTACGAACGAGCAGTACTTC. This sequence joins TRBV7-9 and TRBJ2-7; TRBD1 is a possible D gene (5 bases). This CDR3 spans 14 amino acids. Germline V gene data show CDR1 as SEHNR and CDR2 as FQNEAQ (reference sequence). V lost 6 bases and J lost 5, with 17 bases in between.